The sequence of this TCR beta chain was determined in a study of CD8 T cells in ankylosing spondylitis. Study conclusions and caveats: Seemingly characteristic of ankylosing spondylitis blood was a TCR beta motif consisting of roughly 8 highly homologous variants.

This clonotype showed up many times. Its antigen is still unknown. V lost 1 base, J lost 7 bases, and 13 bases lay in between. Germline loops: CDR1 MGHRA, CDR2 YSYEKL. This CDR3 has 14 residues. TCR beta libraries were made by quantitative 5'-RACE with molecular barcodes. TCRdb analysed the 5' RACE reads with MiXCR anew, one entry per CDR3 protein. The top ten clones hold over 0.55% of a sample with approximately 240,000 distinct CDR3 sequences, 24% of them seen once. The receptor was isolated from a male donor with ankylosing spondylitis or in good health (not recorded which). Specimen: blood, either unsorted or a sorted T cell fraction (not recorded which). The chain carries TRBV4-1 and TRBJ1-2, with D possibly TRBD1 on 6 matching bases. CDR3 sequence (DNA): TGCGCCAGCAGCCAAGTAATGGGGGGCCCTGGCTACACCTTC. Translated, it gives CASSQVMGGPGYTF.